The next 27 T cell receptor beta chains were all read from a single sample in a study of cytomegalovirus exposure and HLA in healthy donors. The study ran its PCR with 60 Vbeta and 13 Jbeta primers. Using immunoSEQ multiplex PCR, the repertoire was profiled, and TCRdb retains in-frame clones only, with some absent. Of 120,000 or so clones in the sample, over 65% were seen once. The specimen sequenced was PBMCs. These receptors were collected from a woman aged 40-49 years in good health and CMV-seronegative.

For this clone: One end of the junction fails to match germline, which may point to a read error. The rearrangement uses TRBV27 and TRBJ1-6, with D possibly matching TRBD1 (5 bases). Germline lookup yields CDR1 MNHEY and CDR2 SMNVEV (reference sequence). The CDR3 runs to 15 residues. Here the CDR3 DNA reads TGTGCCATCAGTCCCCTCACAGGTCTGAATTCACCCCTCCACTTT. It codes for CAISPLTGLNSPLHF.

The count of this clone is one. The chain links TRBV7-3 to TRBJ2-1; D unresolved. Germline V gene lookup returns CDR1 SGHTA and CDR2 FQGTGA. V gave up 5 bases and J gave up 8 bases, with 16 bases separating them. The CDR3 extends over 14 amino acids. CDR3 in DNA: TGTGCCAGCAGCCCCCACCAGATGGGCGATGAGCAGTTCTTC. It yields the protein CASSPHQMGDEQFF. The entire variable domain, with the rest obtained from reference TRBV7-3 and TRBJ2-1, is as follows: GAGVSQTPSNKVTEKGKYVELRCDPISGHTALYWYRQSLGQGPEFLIYFQGTGAADDSGLPNDRFFAVRPEGSVSTLKIQRTERGDSAVYLCASSPHQMGDEQFFGPGTRLTVL.

The chain is built from TRBV4-1 and TRBJ2-6; 12 nucleotides line up with TRBD1. The CDR3 has 18 residues. V shed 2 bases, J shed 3 bases, and the junction held 5 bases outside the gene matches. CDR1 and CDR2 from the germline V gene are MGHRA and YSYEKL. The CDR3 is CASSQPGQGARGANVLTF. CDR3 DNA: TGCGCCAGCAGCCAACCGGGACAGGGGGCCCGTGGGGCCAACGTCCTGACTTTC.

The genes are TRBV10-3 and TRBJ1-2, with a weak D call TRBD1 (5 bases). V was clipped by 4 bases and J by 8 bases, with 11 bases between them. Germline assignment: CDR1 ENHRY and CDR2 SYGVKD. The CDR3 covers 12 residues. In DNA form, the CDR3 reads TGTGCCATCAGTGTTTCGGGGGACGGCTACACCTTC. Translating gives CAISVSGDGYTF.

The genes are TRBV7-6 and TRBJ1-1; TRBD1 aligns across 11 bases. Trimming removed 5 bases from V and 4 bases from J; junction bases left unmatched: 12. Germline V gene sequence: CDR1 SGHVS, CDR2 FNYEAQ. CDR3 length equals 17 residues. In nucleotides, the CDR3 is TGTGCCAGCAGCACCGGACAGGGGGCTCACTGGGGCACTGAAGCTTTCTTT. Its protein product is CASSTGQGAHWGTEAFF.

V gene TRBV9 combines with J gene TRBJ2-7, with a weak D call TRBD1 (6 bases). CDR1 and CDR2 (germline): SGDLS, YYNGEE. The length of the CDR3 is 13 residues. With 0 bases removed from V and 6 bases from J, the gap between germline ends came to 10 bases. Here the CDR3 DNA reads TGTGCCAGCAGCGTAGGAGGGGGTGGCGAGCAGTACTTC. Protein: CASSVGGGGEQYF. The whole variable domain, remainder taken from reference TRBV9 and TRBJ2-7, is DSGVTQTPKHLITATGQRVTLRCSPRSGDLSVYWYQQSLDQGLQFLIQYYNGEERAKGNILERFSAQQFPDLHSELNLSSLELGDSALYFCASSVGGGGEQYFGPGTRLTVT.

This chain uses TRBV6-5 with TRBJ2-2; D gene ambiguous. The CDR3 is made up of 12 amino acids. The V end was cut by 5 bases, the J end by 1 base, with 2 bases between. The germline CDR1 and CDR2 sequences are MNHEY and SVGAGI. CDR3 protein: CASSQNTGELFF. In DNA, the CDR3 is TGTGCCAGCAGTCAGAACACCGGGGAGCTGTTTTTT.

This clone was picked up a small number of times. This chain connects TRBV28 to TRBJ2-1, with 9 bases aligning to TRBD1. The CDR3 length is 14 residues. V gave up 6 bases and J gave up 10 bases; unmatched junction bases: 10. Germline CDR1 is MDHEN and CDR2 is SYDVKM. The CDR3 bases are TGTGCCAGCAGAACCATCCGGGACAGGGTCGAGCAGTTCTTC. Translating gives CASRTIRDRVEQFF.

This rearrangement joins TRBV5-1 to TRBJ2-1, with D tentatively TRBD2 (6 bases). Between the trimmed V and J ends, which lost 3 bases and 5 bases, there was a span of 12 bases. Germline assignment: CDR1 SGHRS and CDR2 YFSETQ. CDR3 length equals 14 residues. Written as DNA, the CDR3 is TGCGCCAGCAGCTCCGGGACTCATGACAATGAGCAGTTCTTC. It codes for CASSSGTHDNEQFF.

The rearrangement joins TRBV7-2 to TRBJ2-3; 8 nucleotides align to TRBD2. Trimming at V came to 3 bases and at J to 4 bases, leaving 6 bases not matched to a gene. The CDR3 loop spans 15 amino acids. Germline V gene data show CDR1 as SGHTA and CDR2 as FQGNSA. The CDR3 nucleotides are TGTGCCAGCAGCTTTTGGCGGGAGGTGGCAGATACGCAGTATTTT. Amino acids: CASSFWREVADTQYF.

The chain links TRBV20-1 to TRBJ1-2; a weak D match, TRBD1 (5 bases). Trimming shortened V by 2 bases and J by 13 bases, and 14 bases separated the two germline ends. The germline CDR1 and CDR2 sequences are DFQATT and SNEGSKA (reference sequence). CDR3 length: 11 residues. The CDR3 reads CSARNLGGSTF. The CDR3, as DNA: TGCAGTGCTAGAAACCTCGGGGGGTCCACCTTC.

J is TRBJ2-3 and V is TRBV28; D remains unclear. Trimming took off 6 bases at V and 4 bases at J, with 14 bases between the two ends. The V gene's germline CDR1 is MDHEN and CDR2 SYDVKM. The CDR3 sequence is 14 residues long. This CDR3 is CASSPFLLSDTQYF. CDR3 in DNA: TGTGCCAGCAGCCCCTTTTTGTTATCAGATACGCAGTATTTT. Filled out from reference TRBV28 and TRBJ2-3, the complete variable domain reads DVKVTQSSRYLVKRTGEKVFLECVQDMDHENMFWYRQDPGLGLRLIYFSYDVKMKEKGDIPEGYSVSREKKERFSLILESASTNQTSMYLCASSPFLLSDTQYFGPGTRLTVL.

The chain carries TRBV6-5 and TRBJ2-1; TRBD2 matches 7 bases. J gave up 13 bases and V 2 bases, and 11 bases lay outside the gene matches. Germline CDR1 and CDR2: MNHEY and SVGAGI. CDR3 size: 14 residues. CDR3 in amino acids: CASSYNTLSGSQFF. The DNA of the CDR3 is TGTGCCAGCAGTTACAACACCCTTAGCGGGTCCCAGTTCTTC.

The J gene is TRBJ2-5, the V gene TRBV5-1, with D perhaps TRBD1 (6 bases). There are 15 residues in the CDR3. The V and J ends lost 0 bases and 11 bases respectively, with 20 bases between them. Germline V CDR1 and CDR2: SGHRS, YFSETQ. The CDR3 DNA follows: TGCGCCAGCAGCTTGGCACCAGGGGCCCTGGGGGAGCAGTACTTC. Protein product: CASSLAPGALGEQYF.

The V gene is TRBV4-1, the J gene TRBJ1-2; 10 bases are a match to TRBD1. With V trimmed by 3 bases and J by 2 bases, 12 bases remained unmatched. The CDR3 is 18 amino acids. Germline V gene sequence: CDR1 MGHRA, CDR2 YSYEKL. The CDR3 DNA sequence: TGCGCCAGCAGCCAGCCCGGGACAGGGGCGCGATCCAACTATGGCTACACCTTC. Protein: CASSQPGTGARSNYGYTF.

This clone was recorded a few times. This sequence joins TRBV19 and TRBJ2-5; D perhaps matches TRBD2 (5 bases). Per the germline V gene, CDR1 is LNHDA and CDR2 is SQIVND (reference sequence). The CDR3 is 13 residues long. The V gene lost 6 bases and the J gene lost 7 bases, with 15 bases spanning the gap. The chain's CDR3 is CASSGRDRTTQYF. Here the CDR3 DNA reads TGTGCCAGTAGCGGACGGGATAGGACGACCCAGTACTTC.

The chain joins TRBV28 to TRBJ2-7, with TRBD1 as a possible D gene (6 bases). CDR1 and CDR2 (germline): MDHEN, SYDVKM. This CDR3 has 14 amino acids. The germline V and J ends were trimmed by 3 bases and 3 bases, with 12 bases remaining between them. CDR3 sequence (DNA): TGTGCCAGCAGTTTGTCAGGGGCAGACTACGAGCAGTACTTC. This translates into CASSLSGADYEQYF.

This chain joins TRBV5-1 and TRBJ1-2, with D possibly being TRBD1 (5 bases). V lost 0 bases and J lost 2, with 11 bases in between. This CDR3 comprises 15 residues. CDR1 and CDR2 (germline): SGHRS, YFSETQ. Written as DNA, the CDR3 is TGCGCCAGCAGCTTGGAACCCCAGGGAAACTATGGCTACACCTTC. Translated, it gives CASSLEPQGNYGYTF.

The CDR3 sequence: CASSSGSGGLSSYNEQFF. The DNA of the CDR3 is TGTGCCAGCAGTTCTGGGTCGGGAGGCTTAAGCTCCTACAATGAGCAGTTCTTC. The V call is TRBV21-1, the J call TRBJ2-1; TRBD2 is the table's D call and was not checked against the DNA. TRBV21-1 is a listed pseudogene. The CDR3 runs to 18 residues.

The count of this clone is one. This rearrangement joins TRBV6-5 to TRBJ2-7, with 8 bases identical to TRBD1. The CDR3 extends over 16 amino acids. V lost 0 bases to trimming and J lost 4 bases; unmatched junction nucleotides: 8. Germline loops: CDR1 MNHEY, CDR2 SVGAGI. CDR3 nucleotide sequence: TGTGCCAGCAGTTACTCGGGGAGCAGGGGGCGGTACGAGCAGTACTTC. Protein product: CASSYSGSRGRYEQYF.

This chain joins TRBV28 and TRBJ2-5; D unclear. The CDR3 is 12 residues long. Trimming took off 3 bases at V and 5 bases at J, with 7 bases between the two ends. Germline lookup yields CDR1 MDHEN and CDR2 SYDVKM. Here the CDR3 DNA reads TGTGCCAGCAGTTTCTCTCTCGAGACCCAGTACTTC. This gives the protein CASSFSLETQYF.

The genes are TRBV4-1 and TRBJ2-5; perhaps TRBD2 as D (6 bases). Germline V CDR1 and CDR2: MGHRA, YSYEKL. V was trimmed by 8 bases and J by 4 bases, leaving 20 bases between them. The CDR3 spans 15 residues. The CDR3 coding sequence is TGCGCCAGCCGACCGGGAGCTTCGGGTAGAGAGACCCAGTACTTC. Encoded protein: CASRPGASGRETQYF.

The rearrangement uses TRBV21-1 and TRBJ2-1; the D call TRBD1 from the table was never checked on the DNA. TRBV21-1 is an annotated pseudogene. This CDR3 has 19 residues. CDR3 bases: TGTGCCAGCAGCCCCGGACAGCAGGTGGGTATTCGGGGCAACAATGAGCAGTTCTTC. This gives the protein CASSPGQQVGIRGNNEQFF.

The chain uses TRBV5-6 and TRBJ1-1, with 7 bases matching TRBD1. V shed 4 bases, J shed 3 bases, and the junction held 9 bases outside the gene matches. The V gene's germline CDR1 is SGHDT and CDR2 YYEEEE. CDR3 size: 15 residues. CDR3 bases: TGTGCCAGCAGCCTAAGCCCACAGGGGCACACTGAAGCTTTCTTT. Translated, it gives CASSLSPQGHTEAFF.

The chain joins TRBV10-3 to TRBJ2-1; 8 bases line up with TRBD1. Trimming cost V 7 bases and J 15 bases; bases outside gene matches: 11. Germline values: CDR1 ENHRY, CDR2 SYGVKD. The CDR3 sequence is 12 residues long. The CDR3 sequence is CAITDPGQVWFF. CDR3 DNA sequence: TGTGCCATCACGGATCCGGGACAGGTTTGGTTCTTC.

This rearrangement joins TRBV28 to TRBJ2-4, with 7 bases that match TRBD2. With 5 bases clipped from V and 3 bases from J, the junction kept 16 bases outside the gene matches. The CDR3 extends over 18 amino acids. Germline assignment: CDR1 MDHEN and CDR2 SYDVKM. The CDR3 protein is CASSPGLGSGVYKNIQYF. The CDR3 nucleotides are TGTGCCAGCAGTCCTGGACTGGGGAGCGGGGTCTACAAAAACATTCAGTACTTC.

The CDR3 DNA reads as TGTGCCAGCAGCGACCGGGACAGGGTCTATGGCTACACCTTC. Translating it yields CASSDRDRVYGYTF. The chain links TRBV7-9 to TRBJ1-2, with 9 bases aligning to TRBD1. The V gene's germline CDR1 is SEHNR and CDR2 FQNEAQ (reference sequence). The CDR3 runs 14 residues. V shed 5 bases, J shed 4 bases, and the junction held 5 bases outside the gene matches.